This entry lists 3 T cell receptor beta chains sequenced from one sample in a study of blood T cell repertoires in COVID-19. Using immunoSEQ multiplex PCR, the repertoire was profiled, and TCRdb retains in-frame clones only, with some absent. The table shows 80,000 or so clones, with 80% occurring only once. The sample consisted of peripheral blood. These receptors were taken from a woman aged 65 to 85 with acute or convalescent COVID-19.

The chain combines TRBV9 with TRBJ2-1, with D maybe TRBD2 (6 bases). This CDR3 comprises 14 residues. Germline CDR1 SGDLS, CDR2 YYNGEE. The V gene lost 4 bases and the J gene lost 4 bases, with 12 bases spanning the gap. The CDR3 nucleotides read TGTGCCAGCAGCTTACGAGGGAGGTACAATGAGCAGTTCTTC. Translating it yields CASSLRGRYNEQFF. The variable domain in full, with the rest retrieved from reference TRBV9 and TRBJ2-1, is DSGVTQTPKHLITATGQRVTLRCSPRSGDLSVYWYQQSLDQGLQFLIQYYNGEERAKGNILERFSAQQFPDLHSELNLSSLELGDSALYFCASSLRGRYNEQFFGPGTRLTVL.

The V call is TRBV12-3 or TRBV12-4, the J call TRBJ2-1; D is possibly TRBD2 (5 bases). V was trimmed by 8 bases and J by 4 bases, leaving 12 bases between them. The CDR3 spans 13 residues. This chain's CDR3 is CASGKWTYNEQFF. Written as DNA, the CDR3 is TGTGCCAGCGGGAAATGGACTTACAATGAGCAGTTCTTC.

This chain connects TRBV19 to TRBJ2-3, with 7 nucleotides matching TRBD1. The germline gives CDR1 LNHDA, CDR2 SQIVND (reference sequence). The CDR3 contains 13 residues. The V gene end was trimmed by 6 bases and the J gene end by 4 bases; junction bases not matched to a gene: 4. The CDR3, as DNA: TGTGCCAGTAGGACAGGGAGAGCAGATACGCAGTATTTT. Residues: CASRTGRADTQYF.